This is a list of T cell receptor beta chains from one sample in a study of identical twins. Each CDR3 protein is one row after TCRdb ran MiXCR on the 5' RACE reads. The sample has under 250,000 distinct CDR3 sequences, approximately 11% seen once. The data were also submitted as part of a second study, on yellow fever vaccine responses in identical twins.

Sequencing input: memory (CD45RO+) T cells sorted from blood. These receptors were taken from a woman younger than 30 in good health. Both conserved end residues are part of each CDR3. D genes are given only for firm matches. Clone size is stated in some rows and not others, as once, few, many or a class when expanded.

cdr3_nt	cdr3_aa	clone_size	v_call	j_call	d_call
TGTGCCAGCAGCCAAGCTCAGGGGGAGCTCTACGAGCAGTACTTC	CASSQAQGELYEQYF	NA	TRBV4-2	TRBJ2-7	TRBD1
TGTGCCAGCAGCCCAGGACCGCTGTCTGGGGCCAACGTCCTGACTTTC	CASSPGPLSGANVLTF	NA	TRBV5-5	TRBJ2-6	NA
TGTGCCAGCAGTCGGGACAGGGAACCCTACGAGCAGTACTTC	CASSRDREPYEQYF	many	TRBV25-1	TRBJ2-7	TRBD1
TGTGCCAGCAGCCCTATGGAGAACTACGAGCAGTACTTC	CASSPMENYEQYF	NA	TRBV9	TRBJ2-7	NA
TGTGCCAGCAGCTTAGCTGTCCACGAGCAGTACTTC	CASSLAVHEQYF	many	TRBV11-2	TRBJ2-7	NA
TGTGCCAGCACCCCCCGACTAGCGGGAGTGAGCGATACGCAGTATTTT	CASTPRLAGVSDTQYF	few	TRBV27	TRBJ2-3	TRBD2
TGTGCTAGCAGCCTGACTAGTGTGGGCACAGATACGCAGTATTTT	CASSLTSVGTDTQYF	few	TRBV7-7	TRBJ2-3	NA
TGTGCCACCAGTGATCCCGGGACAGGTGGGGAGACCCAGTACTTC	CATSDPGTGGETQYF	NA	TRBV24-1	TRBJ2-5	TRBD1
TGTGCCAGCAGTTTATCTGTAGGGAACACTGAAGCTTTCTTT	CASSLSVGNTEAFF	few	TRBV28	TRBJ1-1	NA
TGTGCCAGCAGTTACTCAACAGGGGAGGCCGGGGAGCTGTTTTTT	CASSYSTGEAGELFF	NA	TRBV6-5	TRBJ2-2	NA
TGCGCCAGTTCGACAGGGACTGGCACAGATACGCAGTATTTT	CASSTGTGTDTQYF	many	TRBV5-1	TRBJ2-3	NA
TGCAGTGCTAAGACTAGCGTCGATACGCAGTATTTT	CSAKTSVDTQYF	few	TRBV20-1	TRBJ2-3	TRBD2
TGTGCCAGCAGCCAGACTAGCGGGAGTGTCTATGAGCAGTTCTTC	CASSQTSGSVYEQFF	few	TRBV11-2	TRBJ2-1	TRBD2
TGCAGTGCTAGAGGAGGGGGTGGAGCCCCCGGCGCCGTGAATGAGCAGTTCTTC	CSARGGGGAPGAVNEQFF	NA	TRBV20-1	TRBJ2-1	NA
TGTGCCAGCAGCTTAACTGGTCGGGGGCGGGGACCCTACGAGCAGTACTTC	CASSLTGRGRGPYEQYF	NA	TRBV7-8	TRBJ2-7	NA
TGTGCCAACCGGGACTCACCCGACAATGAGCAGTTCTTC	CANRDSPDNEQFF	NA	TRBV10-3	TRBJ2-1	NA
TGTGCCAGCAGCGTAGCGGCGCGAGCGGGGGGCTCAGATACGCAGTATTTT	CASSVAARAGGSDTQYF	few	TRBV9	TRBJ2-3	TRBD2
TGCAGTGCTAGTAACAACAGGGGTTTCGACGAGCAGTACTTC	CSASNNRGFDEQYF	few	TRBV20-1	TRBJ2-7	TRBD1